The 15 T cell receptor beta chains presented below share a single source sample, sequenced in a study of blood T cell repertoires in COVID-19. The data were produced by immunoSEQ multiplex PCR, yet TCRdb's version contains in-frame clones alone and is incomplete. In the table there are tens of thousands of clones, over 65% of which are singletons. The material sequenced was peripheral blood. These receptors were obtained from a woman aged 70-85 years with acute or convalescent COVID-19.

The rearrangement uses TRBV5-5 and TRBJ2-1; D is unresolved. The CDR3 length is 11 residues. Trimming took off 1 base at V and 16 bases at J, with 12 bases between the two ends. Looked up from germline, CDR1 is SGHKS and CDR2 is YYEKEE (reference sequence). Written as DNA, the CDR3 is TGTGCCAGCAGCTTGCGAGATGAGAGCTTCTTC. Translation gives CASSLRDESFF.

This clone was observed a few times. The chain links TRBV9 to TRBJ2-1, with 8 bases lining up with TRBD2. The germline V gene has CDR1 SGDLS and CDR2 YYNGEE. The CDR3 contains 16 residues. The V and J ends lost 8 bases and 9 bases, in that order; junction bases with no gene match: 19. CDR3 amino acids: CASAKSGSSLDGEQFF. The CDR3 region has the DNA TGTGCCAGTGCGAAAAGCGGGAGTAGTCTGGATGGTGAGCAGTTCTTC.

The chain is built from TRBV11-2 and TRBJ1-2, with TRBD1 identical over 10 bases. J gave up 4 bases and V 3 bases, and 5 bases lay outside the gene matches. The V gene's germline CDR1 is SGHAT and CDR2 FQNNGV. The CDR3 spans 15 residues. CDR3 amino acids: CASSFAGTGAYGYTF. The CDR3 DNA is TGTGCCAGCAGCTTCGCAGGGACAGGGGCCTATGGCTACACCTTC.

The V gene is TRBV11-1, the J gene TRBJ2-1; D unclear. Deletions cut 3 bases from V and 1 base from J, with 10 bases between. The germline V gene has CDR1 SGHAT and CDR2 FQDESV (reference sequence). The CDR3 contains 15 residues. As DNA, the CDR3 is TGTGCCAGCAGCTTTTCTAGTGGGTCCTACAATGAGCAGTTCTTC. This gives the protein CASSFSSGSYNEQFF.

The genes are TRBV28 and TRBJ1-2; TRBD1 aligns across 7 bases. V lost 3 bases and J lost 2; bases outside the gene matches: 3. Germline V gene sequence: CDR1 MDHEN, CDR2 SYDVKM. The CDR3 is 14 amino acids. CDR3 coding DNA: TGTGCCAGCAGTTTGGTGACAGGGAACTATGGCTACACCTTC. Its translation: CASSLVTGNYGYTF.

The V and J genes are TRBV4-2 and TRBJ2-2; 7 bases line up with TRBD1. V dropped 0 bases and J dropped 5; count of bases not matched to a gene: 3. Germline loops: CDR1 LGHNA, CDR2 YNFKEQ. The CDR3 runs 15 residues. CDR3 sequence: CASSQDPGGTGELFF. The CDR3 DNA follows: TGTGCCAGCAGCCAAGACCCAGGGGGTACCGGGGAGCTGTTTTTT.

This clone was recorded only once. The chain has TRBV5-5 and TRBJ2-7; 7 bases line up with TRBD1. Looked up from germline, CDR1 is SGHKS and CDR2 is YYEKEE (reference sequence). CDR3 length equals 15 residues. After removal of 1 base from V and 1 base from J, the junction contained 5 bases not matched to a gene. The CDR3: CASSLTGDLSYEQYF. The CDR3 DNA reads TGTGCCAGCAGCTTGACAGGGGATCTGTCCTACGAGCAGTACTTC.

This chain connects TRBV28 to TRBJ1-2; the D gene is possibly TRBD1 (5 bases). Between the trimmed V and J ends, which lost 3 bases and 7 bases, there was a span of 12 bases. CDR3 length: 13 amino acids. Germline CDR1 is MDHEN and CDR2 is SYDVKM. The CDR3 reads CASSFLGAPGYTF. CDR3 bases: TGTGCCAGCAGTTTCCTAGGGGCGCCTGGCTACACCTTC.

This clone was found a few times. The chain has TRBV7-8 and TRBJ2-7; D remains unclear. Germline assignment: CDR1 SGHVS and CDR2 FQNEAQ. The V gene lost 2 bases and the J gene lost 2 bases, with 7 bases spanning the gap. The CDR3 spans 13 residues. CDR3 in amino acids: CASSLLQTYEQYF. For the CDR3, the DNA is TGTGCCAGCAGCTTACTACAGACCTACGAGCAGTACTTC. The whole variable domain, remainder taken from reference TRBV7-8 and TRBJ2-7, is GAGVSQSPRYKVAKRGQDVALRCDPISGHVSLFWYQQALGQGPEFLTYFQNEAQLDKSGLPSDRFFAERPEGSVSTLKIQRTQQEDSAVYLCASSLLQTYEQYFGPGTRLTVT.

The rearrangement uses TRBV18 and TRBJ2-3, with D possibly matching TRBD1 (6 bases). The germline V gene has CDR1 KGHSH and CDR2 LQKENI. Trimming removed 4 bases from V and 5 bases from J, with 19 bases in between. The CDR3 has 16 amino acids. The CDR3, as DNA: TGTGCCAGCTCACTTACAGGGTTAGGTTTGGAAGATACGCAGTATTTT. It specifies CASSLTGLGLEDTQYF. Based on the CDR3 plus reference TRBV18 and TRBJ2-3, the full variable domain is NAGVMQNPRHLVRRRGQEARLRCSPMKGHSHVYWYRQLPEEGLKFMVYLQKENIIDESGMPKERFSAEFPKEGPSILRIQQVVRGDSAAYFCASSLTGLGLEDTQYFGPGTRLTVL.

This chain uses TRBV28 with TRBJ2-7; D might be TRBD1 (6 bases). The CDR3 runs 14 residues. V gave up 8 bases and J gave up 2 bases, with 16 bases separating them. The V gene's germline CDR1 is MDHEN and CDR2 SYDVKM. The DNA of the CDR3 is TGTGCCAGCTTCTCGCGACAGGAAACCTACGAGCAGTACTTC. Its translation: CASFSRQETYEQYF.

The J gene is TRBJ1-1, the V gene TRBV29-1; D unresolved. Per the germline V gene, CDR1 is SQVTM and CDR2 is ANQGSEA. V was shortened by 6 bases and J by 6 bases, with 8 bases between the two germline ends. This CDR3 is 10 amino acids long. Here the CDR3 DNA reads TGCAGCGTAGCGACGGCTGAAGCTTTCTTT. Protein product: CSVATAEAFF.

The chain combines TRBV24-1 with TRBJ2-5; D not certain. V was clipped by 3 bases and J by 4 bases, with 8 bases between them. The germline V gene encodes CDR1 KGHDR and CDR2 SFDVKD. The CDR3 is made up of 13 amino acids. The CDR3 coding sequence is TGTGCCACCAGTGATCCAAATAGAGAGACCCAGTACTTC. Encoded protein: CATSDPNRETQYF.

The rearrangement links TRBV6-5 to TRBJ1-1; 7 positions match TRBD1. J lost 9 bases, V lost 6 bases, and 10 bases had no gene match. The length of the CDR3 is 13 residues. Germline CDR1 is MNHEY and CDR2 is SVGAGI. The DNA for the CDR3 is TGTGCCAGCAGAGATACGACAGGGATTAAAGCTTTCTTT. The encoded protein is CASRDTTGIKAFF.

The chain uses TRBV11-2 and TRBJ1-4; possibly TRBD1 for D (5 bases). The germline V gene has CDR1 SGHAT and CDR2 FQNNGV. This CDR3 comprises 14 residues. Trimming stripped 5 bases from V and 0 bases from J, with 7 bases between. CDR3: CASSIQATNEKLFF. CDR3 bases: TGTGCCAGCAGCATACAGGCAACTAATGAAAAACTGTTTTTT.